This entry lists 9 T cell receptor beta chains sequenced from one sample in a study of blood T cell repertoires in COVID-19. The protocol was immunoSEQ multiplex PCR, while the TCRdb copy is restricted to in-frame clones and leaves out a portion. The sample lists 100,000 to 150,000 clones, about 81% occurring once. Specimen: peripheral blood. These receptor sequences come from a woman aged 45 to 65 with acute or convalescent COVID-19.

This chain connects TRBV5-1 to TRBJ1-4; D possibly corresponds to TRBD1 (6 bases). Germline CDR1 reads SGHRS; CDR2 reads YFSETQ. The CDR3 covers 14 residues. V was pared by 2 bases and J by 8 bases, with 13 bases between. For the CDR3, the DNA is TGCGCCAGCAGCTTACAGGGTTCACGGGAAAAACTGTTTTTT. This translates into CASSLQGSREKLFF.

The chain joins TRBV12-5 to TRBJ1-5; perhaps TRBD1 as D (5 bases). V lost 3 bases, J lost 5 bases, and 14 bases lay in between. CDR1 and CDR2 (germline): LGHNT, FRNRAP. The CDR3 extends over 15 amino acids. DNA for the CDR3: TGTGCTAGTGGTTTCGGGCCGGGGGTGGATCAGCCCCAGCATTTT. Its translation is CASGFGPGVDQPQHF.

This sequence joins TRBV11-2 and TRBJ1-6, with a tentative D call TRBD1 (6 bases). The ends were cut back, 0 bases at V and 9 bases at J, with 6 bases in the middle. Germline V lookup: CDR1 SGHAT, CDR2 FQNNGV. The CDR3 is made up of 13 amino acids. The CDR3 here is CASSLEGGSPLHF. The CDR3 DNA sequence: TGTGCCAGCAGCTTAGAAGGGGGTTCACCCCTCCACTTT.

This clone was counted once. The gene calls are TRBV5-4 and TRBJ2-7; 7 bases align to TRBD2. This CDR3 spans 15 amino acids. V dropped 4 bases and J dropped 2; count of bases not matched to a gene: 9. Germline-derived CDR1 and CDR2 are SGHNT and YYREEE (reference sequence). CDR3 sequence (DNA): TGTGCCAGCAGCGGGGGTACTAGCGCCACCTACGAGCAGTACTTC. As protein: CASSGGTSATYEQYF.

A remark on this clone: Germline is not matched at one junction end, which may reflect a read error. This chain joins TRBV5-4 and TRBJ2-5; 15 bases match TRBD2. The germline gives CDR1 SGHNT, CDR2 YYREEE (reference sequence). The CDR3 is made up of 16 amino acids. Here the CDR3 DNA reads TGTGCCAGCAGCTTTGGGACTAGCGGGGGGCAAGGGACCCAGTACTTC. Residues: CASSFGTSGGQGTQYF.

V gene TRBV5-1 combines with J gene TRBJ1-4; 9 positions agree with TRBD1. CDR3 length equals 15 residues. V was clipped by 4 bases and J by 13 bases; unmatched bases: 14. CDR1 is SGHRS and CDR2 is YFSETQ in the germline V gene. CDR3 sequence: CASSQGSGQGFRLFF. CDR3 nucleotide sequence: TGCGCCAGCAGCCAGGGATCGGGACAGGGTTTTCGACTGTTTTTT.

The chain uses TRBV4-2 and TRBJ2-1; possible D gene TRBD2, 6 bases. The CDR3 sequence is 16 residues long. Germline assignment: CDR1 LGHNA and CDR2 YNFKEQ. Trimming shortened V by 0 bases and J by 7 bases, and 16 bases separated the two germline ends. The CDR3 DNA reads as TGTGCCAGCAGCCAAGATGCGGGACCCAGACTAAATGAGCAGTTCTTC. The encoded protein is CASSQDAGPRLNEQFF.

The V call is TRBV14, the J call TRBJ2-3, with TRBD2 identical over 16 bases. The CDR3 is 18 residues long. Germline CDR1 SGHDN, CDR2 FVKESK. Unmatched junction bases numbered 4, after V lost 0 bases and J lost 4 bases. This CDR3 is CASSQDLGLAGGPDTQYF. The CDR3 DNA is TGTGCCAGCAGCCAAGATTTGGGACTAGCGGGAGGGCCAGATACGCAGTATTTT. Drawing the rest from reference TRBV14 and TRBJ2-3, the complete variable domain is EAGVTQFPSHSVIEKGQTVTLRCDPISGHDNLYWYRRVMGKEIKFLLHFVKESKQDESGMPNNRFLAERTGGTYSTLKVQPAELEDSGVYFCASSQDLGLAGGPDTQYFGPGTRLTVL.

The chain couples TRBV5-1 to TRBJ1-1; D might be TRBD1 (5 bases). The CDR3 extends over 13 amino acids. Trimming cost V 4 bases and J 7 bases, with 14 bases left between them. The germline gives CDR1 SGHRS, CDR2 YFSETQ. CDR3: CASSRDSYFEAFF. The CDR3 DNA reads as TGCGCCAGCAGCAGAGACAGTTACTTTGAAGCTTTCTTT.